This T cell receptor beta chain was sequenced in a study of T cell responses to AZD1222 COVID-19 vaccine. Overall study context: Second-dose timings of about 4 or about 12 weeks were pooled.

Only in-frame clones appear in the TCRdb table, and some are missing; sequencing was by immunoSEQ multiplex PCR. Of under 150,000 clones in the sample, 80% to 95% are singletons; the top ten hold 1.1%. The CDR3 contains 15 residues. Germline assignment: CDR1 SGHAT and CDR2 FQNNGV. The ends were cut back, 0 bases at V and 2 bases at J, with 10 bases in the middle. Findings of the study overall: Of spike-specific TCRs, nearly half reportedly target regions left unmutated in variants. Mapped onto spike, vaccine-associated CD4 TCRs spanned it and were dominant at 160-218 and 743-854. White British ancestry dominated among donors, who included more females, and clonal diversity was possibly underestimated.

This clone was recorded a few times. The antigen is undetermined. The chain links TRBV11-2 to TRBJ1-2, with TRBD1 as a possible D gene (5 bases). Sequences were derived from peripheral blood, sampled on day 0 of AZD1222 vaccination. This clonotype originated in an adult in good health. CDR3 in amino acids: CASSLEGATNYGYTF. The DNA for the CDR3 is TGTGCCAGCAGCTTAGAAGGGGCGACGAACTATGGCTACACCTTC.